The present T cell receptor beta chain was sequenced within a study of T cell responses to AZD1222 COVID-19 vaccine. The data were produced by immunoSEQ multiplex PCR, yet TCRdb's version contains in-frame clones alone and is incomplete. Of tens of thousands of clones listed, more than 85% are singletons. The CDR3 covers 14 residues. Germline CDR1 reads SGHAT; CDR2 reads FQNNGV. J gave up 9 bases and V 3 bases, and 4 bases lay outside the gene matches. Worth noting for this clone: Its antigen is undetermined.

Whole-study findings and limits: Clonal diversity may have been underestimated in mostly white British donors.

The TCR comes from an adult who received the AZD1222 COVID-19 vaccine. This material consisted of peripheral blood, taken 28 days after the second AZD1222 dose. The chain has TRBV11-2 and TRBJ2-1, with TRBD2 matching over 11 bases. CDR3: CASSFSGGAGEQFF. The CDR3 coding sequence is TGTGCCAGCAGCTTTAGCGGGGGGGCCGGTGAGCAGTTCTTC.